This entry concerns a single TCR beta chain. The sample belongs to a study of control samples from healthy donors and cancer patients. From germline, CDR1 is SGHRS and CDR2 YFSETQ. The CDR3 is made up of 17 amino acids. The V end lost 4 bases, the J end lost 3 bases, and 19 bases lay between the germline ends. Some clones are missing from TCRdb's copy, which holds only in-frame ones; the method was immunoSEQ multiplex PCR. The sample contains about 220,000 clones, 90% to 95% of which appear only once. Sequenced: blood. J is TRBJ1-4 and V is TRBV5-1, with D perhaps TRBD1 (6 bases). This receptor was obtained from a man aged 50-60 years in good health. The CDR3 nucleotides are TGCGCCAGCAGCCGCGGGCCCCGACAGGCTTCTAATGAAAAACTGTTTTTT. It specifies CASSRGPRQASNEKLFF.